The clone carrying this T cell receptor beta chain was detected a few times. Its antigen is undetermined. Germline V gene sequence: CDR1 MNHEY, CDR2 SVGAGI. Trimming took 5 bases from V and 3 from J; bases not matched to a gene: 3. The CDR3 has 13 amino acids. The data derive from a study of post-analysis software for immune sequencing data. Study background: Both relapsing-remitting and secondary progressive multiple sclerosis featured among the disease courses, as did progressive-relapsing multiple sclerosis. Study-level points and caveats: Patients with multiple sclerosis recorded significantly lower normalized Chao1 diversity than controls, the study found. Patients used about 5 TRBV segments, including TRBV5-6, TRBV5-1 and TRBV20-1, more often than controls.

Included in the TCR beta cDNA libraries were unique molecular identifiers. The source material, roughly 0.9 to 11 million T cells, gave rise to about 460,000 cDNA molecules. TCRdb reanalysed the PCR reads using MiXCR and keeps one entry per CDR3 protein. The sample contains roughly 870,000 distinct CDR3 sequences, roughly 50% of which appear only once. This clonotype originated in a girl between 5 and 17 years old with multiple sclerosis. The V call is TRBV6-5, the J call TRBJ2-7, with TRBD1 identical over 8 bases. Specimen: blood. The CDR3: CASSHGQGYEQYF. In nucleotides, the CDR3 is TGTGCCAGCAGTCACGGACAGGGCTACGAGCAGTACTTC.